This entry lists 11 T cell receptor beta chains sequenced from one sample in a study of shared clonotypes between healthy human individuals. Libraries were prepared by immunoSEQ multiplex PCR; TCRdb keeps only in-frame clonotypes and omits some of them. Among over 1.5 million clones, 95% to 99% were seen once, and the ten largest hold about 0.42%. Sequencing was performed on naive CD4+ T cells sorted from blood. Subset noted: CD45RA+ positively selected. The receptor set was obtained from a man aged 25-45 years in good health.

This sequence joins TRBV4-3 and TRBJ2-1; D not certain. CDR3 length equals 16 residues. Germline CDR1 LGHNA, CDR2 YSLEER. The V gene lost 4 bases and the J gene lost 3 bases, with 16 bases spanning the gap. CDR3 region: CASSPSLRADYNEQFF. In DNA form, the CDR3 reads TGCGCCAGCAGCCCAAGCTTAAGGGCCGACTACAATGAGCAGTTCTTC.

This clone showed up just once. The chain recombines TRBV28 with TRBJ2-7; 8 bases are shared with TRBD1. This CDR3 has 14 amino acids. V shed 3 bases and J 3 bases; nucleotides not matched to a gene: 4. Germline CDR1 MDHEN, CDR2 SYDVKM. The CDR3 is CASSFLDRVYEQYF. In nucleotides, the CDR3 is TGTGCCAGCAGTTTTCTGGACAGGGTCTACGAGCAGTACTTC.

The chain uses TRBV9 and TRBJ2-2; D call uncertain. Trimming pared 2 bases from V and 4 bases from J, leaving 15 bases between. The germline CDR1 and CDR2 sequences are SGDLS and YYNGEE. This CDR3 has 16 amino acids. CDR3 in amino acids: CASSVIPSDATGELFF. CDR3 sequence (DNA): TGTGCCAGCAGCGTTATCCCTTCGGACGCCACCGGGGAGCTGTTTTTT. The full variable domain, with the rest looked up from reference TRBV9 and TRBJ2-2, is DSGVTQTPKHLITATGQRVTLRCSPRSGDLSVYWYQQSLDQGLQFLIQYYNGEERAKGNILERFSAQQFPDLHSELNLSSLELGDSALYFCASSVIPSDATGELFFGEGSRLTVL.

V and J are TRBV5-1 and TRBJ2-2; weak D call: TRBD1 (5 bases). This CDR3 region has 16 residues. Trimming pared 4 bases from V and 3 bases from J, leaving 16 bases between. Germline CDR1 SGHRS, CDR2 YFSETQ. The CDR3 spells CASSLSQGLDTGELFF. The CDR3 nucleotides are TGCGCCAGCAGCCTATCTCAGGGCTTGGACACCGGGGAGCTGTTTTTT.

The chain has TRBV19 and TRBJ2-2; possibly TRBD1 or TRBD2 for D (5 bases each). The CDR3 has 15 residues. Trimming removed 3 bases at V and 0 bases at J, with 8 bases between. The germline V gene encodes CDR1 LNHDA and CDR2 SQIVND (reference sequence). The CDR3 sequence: CASSIGTANTGELFF. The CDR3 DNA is TGTGCCAGTAGTATCGGGACGGCGAACACCGGGGAGCTGTTTTTT.

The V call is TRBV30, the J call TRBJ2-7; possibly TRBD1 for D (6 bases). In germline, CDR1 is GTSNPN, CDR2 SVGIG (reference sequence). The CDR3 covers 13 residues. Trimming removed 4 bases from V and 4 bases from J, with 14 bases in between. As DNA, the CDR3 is TGTGCCTGGACTTTACAGGGCTGGTACGAGCAGTACTTC. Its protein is CAWTLQGWYEQYF.

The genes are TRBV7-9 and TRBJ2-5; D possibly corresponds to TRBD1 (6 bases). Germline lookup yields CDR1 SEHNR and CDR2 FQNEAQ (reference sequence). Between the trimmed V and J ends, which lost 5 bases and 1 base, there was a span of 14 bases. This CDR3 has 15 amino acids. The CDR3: CASSRTLGAQETQYF. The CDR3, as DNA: TGTGCCAGCAGCAGGACACTGGGGGCCCAAGAGACCCAGTACTTC.

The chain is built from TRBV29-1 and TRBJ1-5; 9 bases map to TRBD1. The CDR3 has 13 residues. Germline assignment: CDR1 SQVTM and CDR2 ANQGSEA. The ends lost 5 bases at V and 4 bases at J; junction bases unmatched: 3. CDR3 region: CSVTGGRNQPQHF. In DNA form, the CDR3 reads TGCAGCGTTACAGGGGGCCGGAATCAGCCCCAGCATTTT.

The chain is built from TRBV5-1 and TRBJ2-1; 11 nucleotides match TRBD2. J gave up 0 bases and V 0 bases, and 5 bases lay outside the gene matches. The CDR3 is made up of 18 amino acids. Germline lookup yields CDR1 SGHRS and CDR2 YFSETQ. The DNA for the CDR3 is TGCGCCAGCAGCTTGGTACTAGCGGGGGCTAGCTCCTACAATGAGCAGTTCTTC. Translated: CASSLVLAGASSYNEQFF.

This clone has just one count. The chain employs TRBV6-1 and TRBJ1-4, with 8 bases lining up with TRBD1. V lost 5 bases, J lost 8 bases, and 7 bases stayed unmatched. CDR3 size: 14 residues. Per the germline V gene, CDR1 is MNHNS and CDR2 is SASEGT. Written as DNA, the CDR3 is TGTGCCAGCAGTTTCAGGGGGCCGGGGGAAAAACTGTTTTTT. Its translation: CASSFRGPGEKLFF.

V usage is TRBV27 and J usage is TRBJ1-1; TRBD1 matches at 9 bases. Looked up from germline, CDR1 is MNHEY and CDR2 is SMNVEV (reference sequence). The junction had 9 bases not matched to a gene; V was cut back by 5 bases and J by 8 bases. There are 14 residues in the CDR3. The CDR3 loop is CASSKQGAQNEAFF. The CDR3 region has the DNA TGTGCCAGCAGTAAACAGGGGGCCCAAAACGAAGCTTTCTTT.